This T cell receptor beta chain was retrieved from a study of T cell repertoires in cytomegalovirus infection. Looking at the study overall: It was the public TCR beta signatures that indicated both CMV infection and matching HLA type.

Study conclusions and caveats: In two of eight donors, the top clonotype was HLA-C-restricted CMV-specific.

This clonotype showed up just a few times. Its antigen is not known. Germline CDR1 SGHNT, CDR2 YYREEE (reference sequence). Trimming at V came to 0 bases and at J to 5 bases, leaving 8 bases not matched to a gene. The CDR3 is 16 residues long. MiXCR, applied by TCRdb to the reads, yields one record per CDR3 protein. The top ten hold 13% of the sample, which has about 310,000 distinct CDR3 sequences, 20% to 25% seen once. The clonotype was recovered from a human donor in good health (CMV status not recorded). Some clones in this sample may be carry-over from other donors' samples. This chain links TRBV5-4 with TRBJ2-5; 9 bases agree with TRBD1. The starting material was cultured PBMCs, obtained from culture after CMV antigen stimulation. This CDR3 reads CASSLAGQGILETQYF. The DNA of the CDR3 is TGTGCCAGCAGCTTGGCGGGACAGGGAATATTGGAGACCCAGTACTTC.